The 30 T cell receptor beta chains listed next were all sequenced from one sample in a study of T cell clones after liver transplantation. Sequencing used immunoSEQ multiplex PCR; TCRdb keeps in-frame clones, though not all of them. This table has about 45,000 clones, more than 70% appearing once. The sequencing used CD4+ T cells from blood, collected 24 months after liver transplant. The receptors derive from a human patient who received a liver transplant. A share of the T cells may be of graft donor origin.

The chain is built from TRBV11-3 and TRBJ1-2; D might be TRBD1 (6 bases). This CDR3 is 13 amino acids long. The ends were cut back, 0 bases at V and 5 bases at J, with 7 bases in the middle. Germline V lookup: CDR1 SGHNT, CDR2 YENEEA. The CDR3 loop reads CASSLETGYGYTF. CDR3 DNA: TGTGCCAGCAGCTTAGAAACAGGGTATGGCTACACCTTC.

This chain connects TRBV15 to TRBJ1-4; D is unclear. Germline lookup yields CDR1 LNHNV and CDR2 YYDKDF (reference sequence). This CDR3 contains 13 residues. The V end was cut by 1 base, the J end by 8 bases, with 8 bases between. The CDR3 region is CATSRGFGEKLFF. CDR3 in DNA: TGTGCCACCAGCAGAGGGTTTGGGGAAAAACTGTTTTTT.

The rearrangement links TRBV9 to TRBJ1-5; D is perhaps TRBD1 (6 bases). V lost 1 base to trimming and J lost 0 bases, with 17 bases between them. Germline V lookup: CDR1 SGDLS, CDR2 YYNGEE. The CDR3 is 18 amino acids. In DNA form, the CDR3 reads TGTGCCAGCAGCGTACTGAGGGGACAAATTTATAGCAATCAGCCCCAGCATTTT. Its protein product is CASSVLRGQIYSNQPQHF. The whole variable domain, remainder taken from reference TRBV9 and TRBJ1-5, is DSGVTQTPKHLITATGQRVTLRCSPRSGDLSVYWYQQSLDQGLQFLIQYYNGEERAKGNILERFSAQQFPDLHSELNLSSLELGDSALYFCASSVLRGQIYSNQPQHFGDGTRLSIL.

The chain has TRBV21-1 and TRBJ1-1. TRBV21-1 is termed a pseudogene. This CDR3 spans 16 amino acids. The CDR3 sequence is CASSTITTPEDTEAFF. The CDR3 nucleotides read TGTGCCAGCAGCACCATTACGACCCCTGAGGACACTGAAGCTTTCTTT.

The chain joins TRBV19 to TRBJ1-5; no clear D gene. V lost 4 bases and J 4 bases, leaving 17 bases between the germline ends. Per germline, CDR1 LNHDA and CDR2 SQIVND (reference sequence). The CDR3 contains 16 residues. In nucleotides, the CDR3 is TGTGCCAGTAGTAGTAGAGGGATCACGTCGAATCAGCCCCAGCATTTT. Its translation: CASSSRGITSNQPQHF.

This rearrangement joins TRBV28 to TRBJ1-2; D is perhaps TRBD1 (5 bases). The CDR3 length is 14 residues. Between the trimmed V and J ends, which lost 7 bases and 3 bases, there was a span of 15 bases. Per germline, CDR1 MDHEN and CDR2 SYDVKM. The CDR3 is CASTLSGTYYGYTF. The CDR3 DNA sequence: TGTGCCAGCACCCTATCGGGGACTTACTATGGCTACACCTTC.

The chain has TRBV5-6 and TRBJ1-2; no firm D call. The germline V gene encodes CDR1 SGHDT and CDR2 YYEEEE. Trimming stripped 2 bases from V and 2 bases from J, with 7 bases between. The CDR3 runs 13 residues. The CDR3 loop reads CASSFSQNYGYTF. In DNA, the CDR3 is TGTGCCAGCAGCTTCTCCCAAAACTATGGCTACACCTTC.

This clone was observed a handful of times. The chain employs TRBV18 and TRBJ1-6; TRBD1 might be the D (5 bases). The V gene's germline CDR1 is KGHSH and CDR2 LQKENI. This CDR3 comprises 17 residues. Trimming stripped 3 bases from V and 3 bases from J, with 15 bases between. In nucleotides, the CDR3 is TGTGCCAGCTCACCGACAGAGCCCGCTATCTATAATTCACCCCTCCACTTT. This encodes CASSPTEPAIYNSPLHF. Supplemented by reference TRBV18 and TRBJ1-6, the full variable domain reads NAGVMQNPRHLVRRRGQEARLRCSPMKGHSHVYWYRQLPEEGLKFMVYLQKENIIDESGMPKERFSAEFPKEGPSILRIQQVVRGDSAAYFCASSPTEPAIYNSPLHFGNGTRLTVT.

The rearrangement joins TRBV7-8 to TRBJ1-2; 8 positions agree with TRBD1. The CDR3 contains 14 residues. The germline CDR1 and CDR2 sequences are SGHVS and FQNEAQ. V gave up 1 base and J gave up 8 bases; unmatched junction bases: 6. In DNA form, the CDR3 reads TGTGCCAGCAGCTTAGAGGGGACAGGTCGGGGCTACACCTTC. It translates to CASSLEGTGRGYTF.

The count of this clone is one. The J gene is TRBJ2-3, the V gene TRBV12-5; D remains ambiguous. V was trimmed by 2 bases and J by 6 bases, leaving 9 bases between them. Germline CDR1 is LGHNT and CDR2 is FRNRAP. The length of the CDR3 is 13 residues. DNA for the CDR3: TGTGCTAGTGGTTTGAGGGATTTGGATACGCAGTATTTT. This sequence encodes CASGLRDLDTQYF.

The chain is built from TRBV6-6 and TRBJ1-1, with 7 positions matching TRBD1. CDR3 length: 13 residues. V trimming: 4 bases; J trimming: 7 bases; junction bases outside the gene matches: 6. The germline V gene encodes CDR1 MNHNY and CDR2 SVGAGI (reference sequence). The CDR3 here is CASSFDRANEAFF. The DNA of the CDR3 is TGTGCCAGCAGTTTCGACAGGGCGAATGAAGCTTTCTTT.

About this clone itself: At one end the junction does not follow the germline gene, possibly because of a read error. The rearrangement links TRBV29-1 to TRBJ1-1; 7 bases align to TRBD1. The V gene's germline CDR1 is SQVTM and CDR2 ANQGSEA. This CDR3 has 14 residues. The CDR3 DNA sequence: TGCAGCCCTTGGGGGGCAGGGGGGAACACTGAAGTTTTCTTT. Translating gives CSPWGAGGNTEVFF.

The rearrangement uses TRBV14 and TRBJ2-5; 7 nucleotides line up with TRBD1. After removal of 0 bases from V and 2 bases from J, the junction contained 12 bases not matched to a gene. Germline CDR1 reads SGHDN; CDR2 reads FVKESK. The CDR3 has 18 residues. Here the CDR3 reads CASSQDRRFRGIQETQYF. CDR3 bases: TGTGCCAGCAGCCAAGATAGAAGGTTCAGGGGGATTCAAGAGACCCAGTACTTC.

There are a few counts of this clone. The J gene is TRBJ2-2, the V gene TRBV5-1, with 8 bases lining up with TRBD2. This CDR3 comprises 16 residues. The germline CDR1 and CDR2 sequences are SGHRS and YFSETQ. The V and J ends lost 4 bases and 5 bases, in that order; junction bases with no gene match: 10. Here the CDR3 DNA reads TGCGCCAGCAGCACCTCTTTAGCGGGAAAAACCGGGGAGCTGTTTTTT. The encoded protein is CASSTSLAGKTGELFF. Supplemented by reference TRBV5-1 and TRBJ2-2, the full variable domain reads KAGVTQTPRYLIKTRGQQVTLSCSPISGHRSVSWYQQTPGQGLQFLFEYFSETQRNKGNFPGRFSGRQFSNSRSEMNVSTLELGDSALYLCASSTSLAGKTGELFFGEGSRLTVL.

The chain is built from TRBV7-3 and TRBJ2-1; D ambiguous. The CDR3 contains 14 residues. Deletions cut 4 bases from V and 3 bases from J, with 10 bases between. Germline CDR1 SGHTA, CDR2 FQGTGA. CDR3 loop: CASSSNLGYNEQFF. CDR3 nucleotide sequence: TGTGCCAGCAGCTCGAACCTTGGCTACAATGAGCAGTTCTTC.

The V and J genes are TRBV7-2 and TRBJ1-2; D remains ambiguous. V shed 1 base and J shed 3 bases, with 9 bases lying between them. There are 14 residues in the CDR3. Germline V CDR1 and CDR2: SGHTA, FQGNSA. The CDR3: CASSLDWNDYGYTF. CDR3 nucleotide sequence: TGTGCCAGCAGCTTAGATTGGAACGACTATGGCTACACCTTC. Drawing the rest from reference TRBV7-2 and TRBJ1-2, the complete variable domain is GAGVSQSPSNKVTEKGKDVELRCDPISGHTALYWYRQSLGQGLEFLIYFQGNSAPDKSGLPSDRFSAERTGGSVSTLTIQRTQQEDSAVYLCASSLDWNDYGYTFGSGTRLTVV.

This chain connects TRBV6-5 to TRBJ1-2; 8 nucleotides match TRBD1. Per the germline V gene, CDR1 is MNHEY and CDR2 is SVGAGI. V was pared by 6 bases and J by 4 bases, with 4 bases of the junction left unmatched. The CDR3 has 13 residues. CDR3 in amino acids: CASSRTGSYGYTF. For the CDR3, the DNA is TGTGCCAGCAGCAGGACAGGGTCCTATGGCTACACCTTC.

The gene calls are TRBV13 and TRBJ1-1; tentatively, D is TRBD1 (5 bases). Germline V gene sequence: CDR1 PRHDT, CDR2 FYEKMQ (reference sequence). The CDR3 covers 15 residues. V lost 9 bases, J lost 0 bases, and 17 bases lay in between. The CDR3 here is CASSQRGPLNTEAFF. Here the CDR3 DNA reads TGTGCCAGTTCACAGCGGGGACCGTTGAACACTGAAGCTTTCTTT.

V and J are TRBV5-6 and TRBJ2-3; 14 bases match TRBD2. Germline CDR1 reads SGHDT; CDR2 reads YYEEEE. CDR3 length equals 18 residues. Losses at the gene ends were 4 bases for V and 4 bases for J; bases not matched to a gene: 11. This chain's CDR3 is CASSLTSGGAMAADTQYF. The CDR3 DNA reads TGTGCCAGCAGCCTGACTAGCGGGGGGGCGATGGCGGCAGATACGCAGTATTTT.

The chain couples TRBV6-1 to TRBJ1-4; tentative D call: TRBD1 (6 bases). V was trimmed by 2 bases and J by 10 bases, leaving 14 bases between them. Germline V gene sequence: CDR1 MNHNS, CDR2 SASEGT. The CDR3 spans 14 residues. Written as DNA, the CDR3 is TGTGCCAGCAGTGAAACAGGGTCGAAGGGAAAACTGTTTTTT. It yields the protein CASSETGSKGKLFF.

This sequence joins TRBV19 and TRBJ2-2, with TRBD1 matching over 8 bases. The CDR3 extends over 15 amino acids. V shed 6 bases, J shed 4 bases, and the junction held 7 bases outside the gene matches. Germline V gene sequence: CDR1 LNHDA, CDR2 SQIVND (reference sequence). The CDR3 loop reads CASRAGGSGTGELFF. The CDR3, as DNA: TGTGCCAGTAGGGCAGGGGGCAGCGGCACCGGGGAGCTGTTTTTT.

V gene TRBV6-1 combines with J gene TRBJ2-3, with 8 bases lining up with TRBD1. From germline, CDR1 is MNHNS and CDR2 SASEGT. Losses at the gene ends were 6 bases for V and 1 base for J; bases not matched to a gene: 3. The CDR3 runs 14 residues. The CDR3 region is CASREQGGTDTQYF. The CDR3 nucleotides read TGTGCCAGCAGAGAACAGGGGGGCACAGATACGCAGTATTTT.

CDR3 nucleotides: TGTGCCAGCAGCCTCCAAGAGCGGGGGCTCGGCAATCAGCCCCAGCATTTT. Translating it yields CASSLQERGLGNQPQHF. The chain uses TRBV4-2 and TRBJ1-5; D is perhaps TRBD1 (6 bases). Between the trimmed V and J ends, which lost 4 bases and 2 bases, there was a span of 18 bases. This CDR3 has 17 amino acids. Germline V gene lookup returns CDR1 LGHNA and CDR2 YNFKEQ.

The chain couples TRBV7-6 to TRBJ2-1, with 7 nucleotides matching TRBD2. The germline CDR1 and CDR2 sequences are SGHVS and FNYEAQ. Trimming removed 6 bases from V and 0 bases from J; junction bases left unmatched: 8. This CDR3 is built from 16 residues. The CDR3 DNA follows: TGTGCCAGCAGGAAAAGCGGGGCAAGCTCCTACAATGAGCAGTTCTTC. Its translation is CASRKSGASSYNEQFF.

The chain combines TRBV27 with TRBJ2-2; D might be TRBD1 or TRBD2, each matching 6 bases. The germline CDR1 and CDR2 sequences are MNHEY and SMNVEV (reference sequence). V was shortened by 6 bases and J by 0 bases, with 17 bases between the two germline ends. CDR3 length equals 17 residues. As DNA, the CDR3 is TGTGCCAGCAGCCCCCTTAGGGGGACTTCGAACACCGGGGAGCTGTTTTTT. It specifies CASSPLRGTSNTGELFF.

The chain carries TRBV7-9 and TRBJ1-5, with D unresolved. This CDR3 has 14 amino acids. Deletions cut 3 bases from V and 7 bases from J, with 13 bases between. CDR1 is SEHNR and CDR2 is FQNEAQ in the germline V gene (reference sequence). This CDR3 is CASSFPGAQQPQHF. The CDR3, as DNA: TGTGCCAGCAGCTTTCCGGGAGCACAGCAGCCCCAGCATTTT.

The gene calls are TRBV30 and TRBJ1-4; D is ambiguous. V was cut by 1 base and J by 8 bases, with 8 bases left in between. CDR1 GTSNPN and CDR2 SVGIG come from the germline V gene (reference sequence). The CDR3 runs 12 residues. CDR3 DNA sequence: TGTGCCTGGAGTGCCCTAAAGGAAAAACTGTTTTTT. Translation: CAWSALKEKLFF.

In this sample, this clone turned up a few times. This chain joins TRBV28 and TRBJ2-3; 7 bases map to TRBD1. CDR3 size: 16 residues. Germline lookup yields CDR1 MDHEN and CDR2 SYDVKM. V dropped 4 bases and J dropped 7; count of bases not matched to a gene: 14. The CDR3 here is CASSSSAGGKVNTQYF. CDR3 DNA sequence: TGTGCCAGCAGTTCCTCCGCAGGGGGTAAAGTAAATACGCAGTATTTT.

This clone has more than one count but fewer than ten. This rearrangement joins TRBV5-1 to TRBJ2-7; D is uncertain. The germline gives CDR1 SGHRS, CDR2 YFSETQ. The CDR3 consists of 11 residues. V was cut by 0 bases and J by 5 bases, with 3 bases left in between. The CDR3 DNA is TGCGCCAGCAGCTTGGGTCACGAGCAGTACTTC. This sequence encodes CASSLGHEQYF.

The chain links TRBV28 to TRBJ1-3; D call uncertain. The germline V and J ends were trimmed by 10 bases and 0 bases, with 16 bases remaining between them. This CDR3 is 15 amino acids long. CDR1 is MDHEN and CDR2 is SYDVKM in the germline V gene. The CDR3, as DNA: TGTGCCACCTCACGGGCCGGTAACTCTGGAAACACCATATATTTT. Translation: CATSRAGNSGNTIYF.